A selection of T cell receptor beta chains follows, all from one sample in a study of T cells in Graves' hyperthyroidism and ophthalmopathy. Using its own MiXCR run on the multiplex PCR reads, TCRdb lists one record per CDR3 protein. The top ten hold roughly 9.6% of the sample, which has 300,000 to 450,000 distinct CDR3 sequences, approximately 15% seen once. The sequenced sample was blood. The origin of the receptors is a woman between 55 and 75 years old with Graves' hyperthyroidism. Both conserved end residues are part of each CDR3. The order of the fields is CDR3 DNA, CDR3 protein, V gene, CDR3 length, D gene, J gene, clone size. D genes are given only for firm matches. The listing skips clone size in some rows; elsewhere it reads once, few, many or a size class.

TGCAGTGCTAGATCGACTAGCGGGAGAAGTCGGAACACCGGGGAGCTGTTTTTT CSARSTSGRSRNTGELFF TRBV20-1 18 TRBD2 TRBJ2-2 many
TGTGCCAGCACCCCGATGACTAGCGGGAGTCTAAATGAGCAGTTCTTC CASTPMTSGSLNEQFF TRBV11-2 16 TRBD2 TRBJ2-1 .
TGCGCCAGCAGCCGCAAGATGGGTCTGCGGTGGGTAGCGGGAGAGGTAGAGACCCAGTACTTC CASSRKMGLRWVAGEVETQYF TRBV4-1 21 TRBD2 TRBJ2-5 few
TGCAGTGCTAGTGATAAGACTAGCGGATCCTACAATGAGCAGTTCTTC CSASDKTSGSYNEQFF TRBV20-1 16 TRBD2 TRBJ2-1 many
TGCGCCAGCAGTGACCTCCGGGGGAACACTGAAGCTTTCTTT CASSDLRGNTEAFF TRBV10-1 14 . TRBJ1-1 many
TGTGCCAGTACCCCTGGGGGGGCCGATCAGCCCCAGCATTTT CASTPGGADQPQHF TRBV6-2/TRBV6-3 14 . TRBJ1-5 .
TGTGCCGGCATTACGGGACAGAACAATGAGCAGTTCTTC CAGITGQNNEQFF TRBV6-1 13 TRBD1 TRBJ2-1 many
TGTGCCAGCAGCTTAACAGGGGCGAGCAATCAGCCCCAGCATTTT CASSLTGASNQPQHF TRBV5-1 15 TRBD1 TRBJ1-5 many
TGTGCCAGCTCACCCGGACAGTCTAGCTCCTACGAGCAGTACTTC CASSPGQSSSYEQYF TRBV18 15 . TRBJ2-7 many
TGTGCCAGCAGCTCCTTAGGGGGGGGTAATGAGCAGTTCTTC CASSSLGGGNEQFF TRBV2 14 . TRBJ2-1 many
TGTGCCAGCATTAGGGCCGCCGGGACAGGGATCACAGATACGCAGTATTTT CASIRAAGTGITDTQYF TRBV2 17 TRBD1 TRBJ2-3 many
TGCAGCGTCGTCCGAGGAGATACCGACAGTCCTGAAAAACTGTTTTTT CSVVRGDTDSPEKLFF TRBV29-1 16 . TRBJ1-4 many
TGTGCCATCAGTGAGTACGGTGGGGGTTCGGCAGATACGCAGTATTTT CAISEYGGGSADTQYF TRBV10-3 16 . TRBJ2-3 many
TGTGCCAGCAGTTACGGGCAGGGGGTTCCTTATAATTCACCCCTCCACTTT CASSYGQGVPYNSPLHF TRBV6-6 17 TRBD1 TRBJ1-6 few
TGTGCCAGCAGCCAAGAGAGTTGGACAGGGGGCGGCTATGGCTACACCTTC CASSQESWTGGGYGYTF TRBV3-1 17 TRBD1 TRBJ1-2 many
TGTGCCAGCTCACTAAATGACAATGAGCAGTTCTTC CASSLNDNEQFF TRBV18 12 . TRBJ2-1 few
TGTGCCAGCAGCAAACGGGCTCTGGGGACTTCTCAGTTCTTC CASSKRALGTSQFF TRBV28 14 . TRBJ2-1 many
TGTGCCAGCAGCCAAGATCTTGGGACAGGGGAACAAGAGACCCAGTACTTC CASSQDLGTGEQETQYF TRBV3-1 17 TRBD1 TRBJ2-5 few
TGTGCCAGCAGTTTTCTTGGGACTACCGAGCAGTACTTC CASSFLGTTEQYF TRBV12-3/TRBV12-4 13 TRBD2 TRBJ2-7 many
TGTGCCAGCAGTTTAGAGGTCAAGAACACTGAAGCTTTCTTT CASSLEVKNTEAFF TRBV12-3/TRBV12-4 14 . TRBJ1-1 many
TGCAGCGTTGAATCAGGGGGCGGGAACTATGGCTACACCTTC CSVESGGGNYGYTF TRBV29-1 14 TRBD1 TRBJ1-2 .
TGTGCCACCCAGGAAGGGACGCGTGAGCAGTACTTC CATQEGTREQYF TRBV10-3 12 . TRBJ2-7 once
TGTGCCAGCAGTCAAAACGGGGGGAACACCGGGGAGCTGTTTTTT CASSQNGGNTGELFF TRBV12-3/TRBV12-4 15 . TRBJ2-2 many
TGCAGTGCGGGGACAGGGGGCGGTTGGACAGATACGCAGTATTTT CSAGTGGGWTDTQYF TRBV20-1 15 TRBD1 TRBJ2-3 many
TGTGCCTGGAGTGGGGGGGGAACCCTAGCCAAAAACATTCAGTACTTC CAWSGGGTLAKNIQYF TRBV30 16 TRBD2 TRBJ2-4 .
TGCGCCAGCAGCTTGGGTGAGCGGGAGTGGAATGAGCAGTTCTTC CASSLGEREWNEQFF TRBV5-1 15 TRBD2 TRBJ2-1 many
TGTGCCAGCAGCGGCGGGGAGGGGTCGGGGGGGCAGTTCTTC CASSGGEGSGGQFF TRBV11-3 14 TRBD2 TRBJ2-1 many
TGTGCCAGCAGTTTACAAGATAGCAATCAGCCCCAGCATTTT CASSLQDSNQPQHF TRBV12-3/TRBV12-4 14 . TRBJ1-5 many
TGCAGCGTGTCCGGGGCAGGGCCCGGGGAGCCGTTTTTT CSVSGAGPGEPFF TRBV29-1 13 . TRBJ2-2 .
TGCGCCAGCAGCTTAGGGACAGATAGCAATCAGCCCCAGCATTTT CASSLGTDSNQPQHF TRBV5-1 15 TRBD1 TRBJ1-5 .
TGCGCCAGCAGCGGGGACTACGAGCAGTACTTC CASSGDYEQYF TRBV5-1 11 . TRBJ2-7 many
TGCGCCAGCAGAGCGGGAGGAAACACCGGGGAGCTGTTTTTT CASRAGGNTGELFF TRBV5-1 14 TRBD2 TRBJ2-2 many
TGCAGTGCTCAGCCCGGGACCGAAAGGGCAGATACGCAGTATTTT CSAQPGTERADTQYF TRBV20-1 15 . TRBJ2-3 many
TGTGCCAGCAACCGTGCTAGAAGCACAGTTACGCAGTATTTT CASNRARSTVTQYF TRBV2 14 . TRBJ2-3 once
TGTGCCAGCCGTCCCAGCGGGGGAGAGACCCAGTACTTC CASRPSGGETQYF TRBV2 13 TRBD2 TRBJ2-5 many
TGTGCCAGCACCGCGACAGGGCGAAGCAATCAGCCCCAGCATTTT CASTATGRSNQPQHF TRBV27 15 TRBD1 TRBJ1-5 many
TGTGCCAGCAGTTTATGGTCTTGGGCAGCCGAAATCCATCAGCCCCAGCATTTT CASSLWSWAAEIHQPQHF TRBV28 18 . TRBJ1-5 many
TGTGCCAGCAGGGGGACAGGGGGCGCTTGGTTAGATACGCAGTATTTT CASRGTGGAWLDTQYF TRBV28 16 TRBD1 TRBJ2-3 few
TGCAGTGCTACTAGGACTAGCGGGGCGGGTGAGCAGTTCTTC CSATRTSGAGEQFF TRBV20-1 14 TRBD2 TRBJ2-1 .
TGTGCCAGCAGCGTAATGACAGGGCTTAATCAGCCCCAGCATTTT CASSVMTGLNQPQHF TRBV11-2 15 TRBD1 TRBJ1-5 .
TGTGCCACCCGAACCCGGACTAGCGGGAGCCTGGACAATGAGCAGTTCTTC CATRTRTSGSLDNEQFF TRBV27 17 TRBD2 TRBJ2-1 many
TGTGCCATCGCAGGGACTTCAGGAGGGGAGCTGTTTTTT CAIAGTSGGELFF TRBV10-3 13 . TRBJ2-2 many
TGTGCCAGCAGCGCAATCATGACAGCGGACAAAGAGACCCAGTACTTC CASSAIMTADKETQYF TRBV13 16 . TRBJ2-5 many
TGTGCCAGCAGTTACCAACAGGGCTCGAGCGAATATGGCTACACCTTC CASSYQQGSSEYGYTF TRBV6-5 16 . TRBJ1-2 .
TGTGCCAGTAGTACGGGGGACAGTAACTATGGCTACACCTTC CASSTGDSNYGYTF TRBV19 14 TRBD1 TRBJ1-2 .
TGTGCCACCAGTGACCAGAGACAGGGGATCAACGAGCAGTACTTC CATSDQRQGINEQYF TRBV24-1 15 TRBD1 TRBJ2-7 many
TGCGCCAGCAGCTTGGAGGCTAGCCCGCCCGGGGAGCTGTTTTTT CASSLEASPPGELFF TRBV5-1 15 . TRBJ2-2 few
TGTGCCAGCAGCGCCGGGACGGATGAAGCTTTCTTT CASSAGTDEAFF TRBV7-8 12 . TRBJ1-1 many
TGTGCCAGCTCACCGGGGGTCGGCGGGTACGAGCAGTACTTC CASSPGVGGYEQYF TRBV18 14 . TRBJ2-7 many